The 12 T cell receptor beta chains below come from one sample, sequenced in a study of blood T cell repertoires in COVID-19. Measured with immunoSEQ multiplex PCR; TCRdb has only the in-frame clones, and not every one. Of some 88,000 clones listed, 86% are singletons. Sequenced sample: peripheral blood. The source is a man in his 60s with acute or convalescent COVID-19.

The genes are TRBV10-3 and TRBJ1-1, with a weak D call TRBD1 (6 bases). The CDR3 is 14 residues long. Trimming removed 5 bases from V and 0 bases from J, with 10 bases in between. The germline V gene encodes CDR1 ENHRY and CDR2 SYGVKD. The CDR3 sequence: CAISQGLMNTEAFF. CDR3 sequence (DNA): TGTGCCATCAGTCAGGGGTTAATGAACACTGAAGCTTTCTTT.

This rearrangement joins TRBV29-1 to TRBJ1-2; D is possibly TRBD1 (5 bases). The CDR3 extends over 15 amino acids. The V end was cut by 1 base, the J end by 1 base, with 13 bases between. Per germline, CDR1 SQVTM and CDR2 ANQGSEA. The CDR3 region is CSVEGRVWGNYGYTF. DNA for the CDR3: TGCAGCGTTGAAGGCAGGGTTTGGGGTAACTATGGCTACACCTTC.

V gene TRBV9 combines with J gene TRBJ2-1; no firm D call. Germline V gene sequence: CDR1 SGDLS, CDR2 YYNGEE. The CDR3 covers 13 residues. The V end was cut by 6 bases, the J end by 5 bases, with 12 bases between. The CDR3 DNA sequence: TGTGCCAGCACCAGTCTGGCCAACAATGAGCAGTTCTTC. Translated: CASTSLANNEQFF.

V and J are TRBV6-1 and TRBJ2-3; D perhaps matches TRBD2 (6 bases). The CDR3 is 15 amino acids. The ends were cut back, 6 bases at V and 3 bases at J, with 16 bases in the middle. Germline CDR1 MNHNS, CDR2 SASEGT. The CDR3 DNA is TGTGCCAGCAGATCCCTAGCTGCGGGGACAGATACGCAGTATTTT. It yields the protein CASRSLAAGTDTQYF.

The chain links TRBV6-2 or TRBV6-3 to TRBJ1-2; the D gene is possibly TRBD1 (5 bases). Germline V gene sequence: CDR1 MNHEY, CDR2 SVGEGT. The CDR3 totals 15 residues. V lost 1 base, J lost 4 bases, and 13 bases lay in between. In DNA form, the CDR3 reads TGTGCCAGCAGTTACTGGCCCCGGACAAGCTATGGCTACACCTTC. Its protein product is CASSYWPRTSYGYTF.

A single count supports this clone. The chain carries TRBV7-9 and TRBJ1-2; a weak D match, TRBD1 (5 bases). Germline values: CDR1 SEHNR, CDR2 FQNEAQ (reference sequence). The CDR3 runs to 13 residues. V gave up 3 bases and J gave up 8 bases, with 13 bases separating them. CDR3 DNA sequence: TGTGCCAGCAGCTTCGGTCAGGGTGACGGCTACACCTTC. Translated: CASSFGQGDGYTF.

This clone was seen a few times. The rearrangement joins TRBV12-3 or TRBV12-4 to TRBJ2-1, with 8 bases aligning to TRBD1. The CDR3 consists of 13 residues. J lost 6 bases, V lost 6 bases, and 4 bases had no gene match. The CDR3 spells CASRIGQGNEQFF. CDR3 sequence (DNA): TGTGCCAGCAGAATTGGACAGGGCAATGAGCAGTTCTTC.

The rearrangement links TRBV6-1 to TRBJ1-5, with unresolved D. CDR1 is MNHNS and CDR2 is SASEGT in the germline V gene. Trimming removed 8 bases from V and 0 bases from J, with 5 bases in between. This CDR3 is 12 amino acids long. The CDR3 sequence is CASRASNQPQHF. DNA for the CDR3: TGTGCCAGCCGAGCTAGCAATCAGCCCCAGCATTTT.

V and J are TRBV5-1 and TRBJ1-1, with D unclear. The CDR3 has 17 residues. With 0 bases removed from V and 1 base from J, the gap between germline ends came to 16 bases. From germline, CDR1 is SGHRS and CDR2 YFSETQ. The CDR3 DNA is TGCGCCAGCAGCTTGGGCGACGTTGCACAGAAGAACACTGAAGCTTTCTTT. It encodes CASSLGDVAQKNTEAFF.

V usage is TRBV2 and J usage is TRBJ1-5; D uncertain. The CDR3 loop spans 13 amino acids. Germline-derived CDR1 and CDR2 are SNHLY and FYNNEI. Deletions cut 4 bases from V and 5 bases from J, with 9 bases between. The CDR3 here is CASSVGLDQPQHF. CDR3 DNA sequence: TGTGCCAGCAGTGTGGGCTTGGATCAGCCCCAGCATTTT.

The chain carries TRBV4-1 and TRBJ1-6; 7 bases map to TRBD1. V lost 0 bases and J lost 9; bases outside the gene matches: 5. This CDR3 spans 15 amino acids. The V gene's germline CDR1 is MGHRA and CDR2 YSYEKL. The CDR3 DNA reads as TGCGCCAGCAGCCAAGAAGTCCAGGGGGGTTCACCCCTCCACTTT. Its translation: CASSQEVQGGSPLHF.

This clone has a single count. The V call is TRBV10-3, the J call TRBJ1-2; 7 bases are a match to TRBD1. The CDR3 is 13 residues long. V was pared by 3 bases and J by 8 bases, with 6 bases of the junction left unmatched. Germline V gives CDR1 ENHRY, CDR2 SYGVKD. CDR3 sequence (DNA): TGTGCCATCAGTGACGACAGGGCCCGGGGCTACACCTTC. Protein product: CAISDDRARGYTF.